The 10 T cell receptor beta chains reported below all come from one sample, sequenced in a study of T cell responses to AZD1222 COVID-19 vaccine (dated by TCRdb to the early 2020s). Library construction relied on the immunoSEQ multiplex PCR assay. Imported from immuneACCESS, the table was reduced by TCRdb to in-frame sequences with V and J called. These copies leave out some clones; in studies compared against another copy, an unresolved V gene accounts for under half, and the cause of the remainder is not known. The sample table holds 90,000 to 150,000 clones, of which 80% to 95% were seen once. The top ten constitute around 8.2% of the sample. The time point label here, explained by the study, means: about 28 days (+/-7) after the second vaccine dose. Material: peripheral blood, obtained 28 days after the second AZD1222 dose. Receptor source: an adult who received the AZD1222 COVID-19 vaccine.

Here the CDR3 reads CASTRTSGDYEQYF. The DNA of the CDR3 is TGTGCCAGCACAAGGACTAGCGGAGACTACGAGCAGTACTTC. This chain joins TRBV5-6 and TRBJ2-7; TRBD2 aligns across 10 bases. The CDR3 is made up of 14 amino acids. From germline, CDR1 is SGHDT and CDR2 YYEEEE. V gave up 6 bases and J gave up 3 bases; unmatched junction bases: 6.

The V and J genes are TRBV6-5 and TRBJ2-2, with D perhaps TRBD2 (5 bases). V lost 0 bases and J lost 7, with 6 bases in between. Germline V lookup: CDR1 MNHEY, CDR2 SVGAGI. The CDR3 has 13 residues. The CDR3 loop reads CASSYSRDGELFF. CDR3 in DNA: TGTGCCAGCAGTTACTCCCGGGACGGGGAGCTGTTTTTT.

The chain is built from TRBV5-4 and TRBJ2-5; 7 nucleotides align to TRBD1. Germline-derived CDR1 and CDR2 are SGHNT and YYREEE (reference sequence). The CDR3 totals 14 residues. With 6 bases clipped from V and 5 bases from J, the junction kept 10 bases outside the gene matches. The CDR3 protein is CASTPGTDGETQYF. Written as DNA, the CDR3 is TGTGCCAGCACCCCAGGGACAGATGGGGAGACCCAGTACTTC.

This clone came up a few times. The V gene is TRBV11-2, the J gene TRBJ1-3; TRBD1 might be the D (5 bases). Trimming removed 0 bases at V and 5 bases at J, with 11 bases between. The CDR3 runs 15 residues. Germline V gives CDR1 SGHAT, CDR2 FQNNGV. The CDR3 DNA is TGTGCCAGCAGCTTAGATTGGGGGACCCGAAACACCATATATTTT. Protein product: CASSLDWGTRNTIYF.

The chain employs TRBV5-1 and TRBJ1-1; no reliable D call. Per the germline V gene, CDR1 is SGHRS and CDR2 is YFSETQ. V shed 4 bases and J shed 1 base, with 11 bases lying between them. This CDR3 comprises 14 residues. This chain's CDR3 is CASSLMEANTEAFF. The CDR3 region has the DNA TGCGCCAGCAGCCTGATGGAGGCGAACACTGAAGCTTTCTTT.

The V call is TRBV5-1, the J call TRBJ1-1; no reliable D call. Between the trimmed V and J ends, which lost 5 bases and 4 bases, there was a span of 27 bases. The germline CDR1 and CDR2 sequences are SGHRS and YFSETQ. The length of the CDR3 is 18 residues. CDR3 sequence: CASRMFPTKHQITTEAFF. CDR3 in DNA: TGCGCCAGCAGAATGTTTCCTACCAAGCACCAGATAACCACTGAAGCTTTCTTT.

In DNA, the CDR3 is TGTGCCAGCAGCCAGACAGGGAGGGAATCACCCCTCCACTTT. It encodes CASSQTGRESPLHF. The chain links TRBV14 to TRBJ1-6; 7 nucleotides match TRBD1. Germline values: CDR1 SGHDN, CDR2 FVKESK. V shed 3 bases, J shed 10 bases, and the junction held 6 bases outside the gene matches. The CDR3 spans 14 residues.

Concerning this clone: This specimen includes other DNA sequences encoding the same CDR3. V and J are TRBV2 and TRBJ2-7, with D possibly TRBD1 on 6 matching bases. V lost 4 bases and J 1 base, leaving 11 bases between the germline ends. This CDR3 is built from 14 residues. Germline CDR1 and CDR2: SNHLY and FYNNEI. CDR3 nucleotide sequence: TGTGCCAGCAGTGGGCAGGGGTTATCCTACGAGCAGTACTTC. Protein sequence: CASSGQGLSYEQYF.

This sequence joins TRBV5-1 and TRBJ1-4; D possibly corresponds to TRBD1 (6 bases). CDR1 and CDR2 (germline): SGHRS, YFSETQ. V lost 3 bases to trimming and J lost 0 bases, with 9 bases between them. CDR3 length: 15 amino acids. The chain's CDR3 is CASSSTGTTNEKLFF. The CDR3 DNA follows: TGCGCCAGCAGCTCGACAGGAACAACTAATGAAAAACTGTTTTTT.

The rearrangement links TRBV6-6 to TRBJ1-5; D call uncertain. The CDR3 runs to 14 residues. The germline V gene has CDR1 MNHNY and CDR2 SVGAGI (reference sequence). V lost 5 bases to trimming and J lost 0 bases, with 8 bases between them. CDR3 bases: TGTGCCAGCAGTCCTCCCGATAGCAATCAGCCCCAGCATTTT. Amino acid sequence: CASSPPDSNQPQHF.